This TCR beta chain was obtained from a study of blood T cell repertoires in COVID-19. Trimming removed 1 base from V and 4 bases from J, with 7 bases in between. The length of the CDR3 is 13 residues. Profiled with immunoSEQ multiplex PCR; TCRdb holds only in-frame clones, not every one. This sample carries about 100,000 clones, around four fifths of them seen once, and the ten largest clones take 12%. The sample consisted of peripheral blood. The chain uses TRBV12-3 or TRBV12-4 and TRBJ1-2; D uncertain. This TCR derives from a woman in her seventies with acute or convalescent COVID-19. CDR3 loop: CASSLGQTYGYTF. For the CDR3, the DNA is TGTGCCAGCAGTTTAGGGCAAACCTATGGCTACACCTTC.